This T cell receptor beta chain stems from a study of blood T cell repertoires in COVID-19. J was trimmed by 0 bases and V by 1 base; bases with no gene match: 6. This CDR3 has 16 residues. Germline V gene data show CDR1 as SGHRS and CDR2 as YFSETQ. The assay was immunoSEQ multiplex PCR, and TCRdb's table has in-frame clones only and misses some. The sample yields over 110,000 clones, around 88% seen once. Sequencing was done on a sample of peripheral blood. The rearrangement uses TRBV5-1 and TRBJ2-7, with 8 positions matching TRBD1. The receptor's source is a human donor in a cohort sampled during active COVID-19. The CDR3, as DNA: TGCGCCAGCAGCTTGTACCAGGGGGCAAACTCCTACGAGCAGTACTTC. As protein: CASSLYQGANSYEQYF.